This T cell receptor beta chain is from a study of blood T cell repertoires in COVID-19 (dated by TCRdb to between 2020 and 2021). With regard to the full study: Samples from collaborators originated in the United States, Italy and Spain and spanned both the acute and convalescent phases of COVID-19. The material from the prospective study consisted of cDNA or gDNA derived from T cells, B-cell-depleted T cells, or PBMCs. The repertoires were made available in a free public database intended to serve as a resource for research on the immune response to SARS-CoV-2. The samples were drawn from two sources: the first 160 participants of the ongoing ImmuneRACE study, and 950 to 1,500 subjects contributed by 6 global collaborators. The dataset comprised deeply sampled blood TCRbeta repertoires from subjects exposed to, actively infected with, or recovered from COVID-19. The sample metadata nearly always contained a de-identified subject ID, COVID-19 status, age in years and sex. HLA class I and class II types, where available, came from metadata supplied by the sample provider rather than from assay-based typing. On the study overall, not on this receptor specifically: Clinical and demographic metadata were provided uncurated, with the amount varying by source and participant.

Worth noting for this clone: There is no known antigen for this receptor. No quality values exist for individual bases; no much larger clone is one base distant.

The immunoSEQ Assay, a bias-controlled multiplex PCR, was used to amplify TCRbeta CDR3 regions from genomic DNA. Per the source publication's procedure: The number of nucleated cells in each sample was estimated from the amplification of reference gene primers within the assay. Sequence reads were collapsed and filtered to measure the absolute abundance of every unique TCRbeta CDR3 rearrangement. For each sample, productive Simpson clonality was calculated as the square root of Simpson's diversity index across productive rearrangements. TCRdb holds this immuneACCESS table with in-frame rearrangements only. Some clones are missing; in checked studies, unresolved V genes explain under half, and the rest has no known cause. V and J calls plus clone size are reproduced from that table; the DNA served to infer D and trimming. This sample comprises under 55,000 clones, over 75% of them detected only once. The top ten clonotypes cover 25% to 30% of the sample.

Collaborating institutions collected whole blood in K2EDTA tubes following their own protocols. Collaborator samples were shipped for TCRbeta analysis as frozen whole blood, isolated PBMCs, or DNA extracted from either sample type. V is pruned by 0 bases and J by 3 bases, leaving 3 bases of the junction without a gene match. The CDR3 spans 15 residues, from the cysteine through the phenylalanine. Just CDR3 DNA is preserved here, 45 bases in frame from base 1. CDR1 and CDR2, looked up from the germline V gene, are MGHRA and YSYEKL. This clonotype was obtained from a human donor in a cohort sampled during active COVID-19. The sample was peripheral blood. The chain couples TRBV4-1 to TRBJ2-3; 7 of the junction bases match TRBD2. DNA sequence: TGCGCCAGCAGCCAAGATTGGCGGGGGACAGATACGCAGTATTTT. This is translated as CASSQDWRGTDTQYF.